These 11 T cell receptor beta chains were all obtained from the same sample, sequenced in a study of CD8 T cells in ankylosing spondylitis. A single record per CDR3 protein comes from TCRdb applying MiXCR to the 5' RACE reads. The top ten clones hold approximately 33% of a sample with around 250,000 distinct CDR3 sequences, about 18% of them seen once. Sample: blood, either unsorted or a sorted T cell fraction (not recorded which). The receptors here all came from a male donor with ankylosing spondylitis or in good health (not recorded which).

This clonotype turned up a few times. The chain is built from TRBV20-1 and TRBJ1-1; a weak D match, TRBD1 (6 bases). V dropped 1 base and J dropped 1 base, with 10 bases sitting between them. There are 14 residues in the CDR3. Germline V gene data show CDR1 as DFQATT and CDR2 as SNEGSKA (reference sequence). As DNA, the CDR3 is TGCAGTGCTAGAGGAGAACAGGGGAACACTGAAGCTTTCTTT. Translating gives CSARGEQGNTEAFF.

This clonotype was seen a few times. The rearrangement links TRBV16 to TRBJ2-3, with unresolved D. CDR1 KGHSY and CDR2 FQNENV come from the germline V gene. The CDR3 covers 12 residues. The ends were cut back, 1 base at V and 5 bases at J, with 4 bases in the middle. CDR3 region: CASSQWGDTQYF. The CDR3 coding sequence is TGTGCCAGCAGCCAATGGGGAGATACGCAGTATTTT.

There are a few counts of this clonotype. CDR3 sequence (DNA): TGTGCCAGCAGCTTGGGGCACCCATCAAACATTCAGTACTTC. Its translation is CASSLGHPSNIQYF. This rearrangement joins TRBV5-6 to TRBJ2-4; D unresolved. Germline CDR1 and CDR2: SGHDT and YYEEEE. This CDR3 is built from 14 residues. Trimming removed 0 bases from V and 6 bases from J, with 10 bases in between. Full variable domain (rest looked up from reference TRBV5-6 and TRBJ2-4): DAGVTQSPTHLIKTRGQQVTLRCSPKSGHDTVSWYQQALGQGPQFIFQYYEEEERQRGNFPDRFSGHQFPNYSSELNVNALLLGDSALYLCASSLGHPSNIQYFGAGTRLSVL.

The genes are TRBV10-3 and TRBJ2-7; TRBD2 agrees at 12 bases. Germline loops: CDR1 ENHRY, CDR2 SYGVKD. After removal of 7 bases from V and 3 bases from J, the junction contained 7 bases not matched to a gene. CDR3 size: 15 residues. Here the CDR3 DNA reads TGTGCCATCACTCGAACGACTAGCGGGAGCTACGAGCAGTACTTC. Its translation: CAITRTTSGSYEQYF.

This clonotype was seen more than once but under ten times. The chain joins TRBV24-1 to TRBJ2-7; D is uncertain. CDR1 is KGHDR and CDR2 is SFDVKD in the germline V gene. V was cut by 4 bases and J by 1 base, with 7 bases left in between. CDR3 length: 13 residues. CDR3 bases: TGTGCCACCAGTGAGTCAGCTTCCTACGAGCAGTACTTC. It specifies CATSESASYEQYF.

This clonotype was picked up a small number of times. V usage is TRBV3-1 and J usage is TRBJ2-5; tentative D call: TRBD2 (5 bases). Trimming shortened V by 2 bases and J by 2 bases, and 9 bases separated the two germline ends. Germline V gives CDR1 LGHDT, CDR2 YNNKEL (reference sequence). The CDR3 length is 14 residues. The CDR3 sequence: CASSQRRRQETQYF. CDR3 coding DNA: TGTGCCAGCAGCCAAAGGCGGAGGCAAGAGACCCAGTACTTC.

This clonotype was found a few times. CDR3 DNA: TGCGCCAGCAGCCAAGAACCCTTGTCGGGAGAGGCGTACTTC. This translates into CASSQEPLSGEAYF. The J gene is TRBJ2-7, the V gene TRBV4-1; D is possibly TRBD2 (6 bases). This CDR3 comprises 14 residues. The germline V and J ends were trimmed by 0 bases and 12 bases, with 18 bases remaining between them. Germline assignment: CDR1 MGHRA and CDR2 YSYEKL.

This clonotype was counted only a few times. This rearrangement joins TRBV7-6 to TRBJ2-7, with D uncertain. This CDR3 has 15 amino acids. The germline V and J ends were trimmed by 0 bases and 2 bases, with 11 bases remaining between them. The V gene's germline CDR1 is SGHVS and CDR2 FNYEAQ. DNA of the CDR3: TGTGCCAGCAGCTTAGCGCTCGGGCCCACCTACGAGCAGTACTTC. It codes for CASSLALGPTYEQYF. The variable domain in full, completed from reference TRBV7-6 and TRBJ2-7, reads GAGVSQSPRYKVTKRGQDVALRCDPISGHVSLYWYRQALGQGPEFLTYFNYEAQQDKSGLPNDRFSAERPEGSISTLTIQRTEQRDSAMYRCASSLALGPTYEQYFGPGTRLTVT.

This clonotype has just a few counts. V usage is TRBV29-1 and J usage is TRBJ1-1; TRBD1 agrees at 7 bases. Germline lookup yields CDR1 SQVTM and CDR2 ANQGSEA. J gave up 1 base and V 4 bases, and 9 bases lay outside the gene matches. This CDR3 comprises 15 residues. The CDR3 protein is CSVVGTGQQNTEAFF. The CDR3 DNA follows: TGCAGCGTTGTGGGAACGGGACAGCAGAACACTGAAGCTTTCTTT. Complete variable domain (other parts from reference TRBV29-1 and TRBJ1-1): SAVISQKPSRDICQRGTSLTIQCQVDSQVTMMFWYRQQPGQSLTLIATANQGSEATYESGFVIDKFPISRPNLTFSTLTVSNMSPEDSSIYLCSVVGTGQQNTEAFFGQGTRLTVV.

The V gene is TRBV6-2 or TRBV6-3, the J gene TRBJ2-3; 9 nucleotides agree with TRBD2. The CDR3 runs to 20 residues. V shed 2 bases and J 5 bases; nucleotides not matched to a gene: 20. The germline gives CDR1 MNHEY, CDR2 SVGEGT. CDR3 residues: CASSYVVGSGSSVPGDTQYF. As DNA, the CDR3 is TGTGCCAGCAGTTACGTCGTGGGTAGCGGGAGTTCCGTTCCTGGAGATACGCAGTATTTT.

CDR3 protein: CASSQDLRGLVYGYTF. The CDR3 DNA sequence: TGTGCCAGCAGCCAAGATCTTCGGGGGCTGGTCTATGGCTACACCTTC. The chain is built from TRBV14 and TRBJ1-2; tentatively, D is TRBD1 (6 bases). Trimming stripped 0 bases from V and 4 bases from J, with 15 bases between. CDR3 length equals 16 residues. The germline gives CDR1 SGHDN, CDR2 FVKESK.